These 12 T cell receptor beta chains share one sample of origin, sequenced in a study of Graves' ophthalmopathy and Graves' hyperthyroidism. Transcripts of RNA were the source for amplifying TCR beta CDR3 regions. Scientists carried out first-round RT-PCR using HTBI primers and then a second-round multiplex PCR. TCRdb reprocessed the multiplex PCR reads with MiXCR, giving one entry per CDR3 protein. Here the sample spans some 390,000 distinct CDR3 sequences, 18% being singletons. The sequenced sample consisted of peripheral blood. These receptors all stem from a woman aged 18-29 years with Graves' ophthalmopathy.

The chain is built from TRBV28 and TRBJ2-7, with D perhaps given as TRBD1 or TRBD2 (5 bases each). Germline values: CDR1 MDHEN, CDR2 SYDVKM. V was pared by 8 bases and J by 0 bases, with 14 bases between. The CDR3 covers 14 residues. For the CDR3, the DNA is TGTGCCAGCCATACGGGGCCCCTCTCCTACGAGCAGTACTTC. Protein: CASHTGPLSYEQYF.

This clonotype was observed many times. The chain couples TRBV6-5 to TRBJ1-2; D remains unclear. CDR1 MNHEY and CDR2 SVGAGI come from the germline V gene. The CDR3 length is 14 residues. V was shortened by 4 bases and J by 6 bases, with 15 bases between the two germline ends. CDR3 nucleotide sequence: TGTGCCAGCAGTTTCGACTCGAAAAGCAATGGCTACACCTTC. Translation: CASSFDSKSNGYTF.

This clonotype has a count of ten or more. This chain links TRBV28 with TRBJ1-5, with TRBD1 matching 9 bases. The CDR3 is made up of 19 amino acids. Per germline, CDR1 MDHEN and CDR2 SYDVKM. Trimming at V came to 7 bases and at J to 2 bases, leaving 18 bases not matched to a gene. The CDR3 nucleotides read TGTGCCAGCAACAGTCCGGGACAGGGTATCAATCGAGGCAATCAGCCCCAGCATTTT. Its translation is CASNSPGQGINRGNQPQHF.

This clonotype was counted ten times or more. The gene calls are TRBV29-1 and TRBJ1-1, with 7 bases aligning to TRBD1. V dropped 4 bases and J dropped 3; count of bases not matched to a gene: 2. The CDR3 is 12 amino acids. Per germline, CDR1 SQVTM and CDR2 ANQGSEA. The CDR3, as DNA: TGCAGCGTTGGACAGGGCTACACTGAAGCTTTCTTT. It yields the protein CSVGQGYTEAFF.

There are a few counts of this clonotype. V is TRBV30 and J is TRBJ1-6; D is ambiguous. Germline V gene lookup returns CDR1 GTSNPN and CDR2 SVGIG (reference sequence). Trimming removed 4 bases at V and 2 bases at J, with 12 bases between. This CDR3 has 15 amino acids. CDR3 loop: CAWTISRTYNSPLHF. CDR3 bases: TGTGCCTGGACCATTTCCCGGACCTATAATTCACCCCTCCACTTT.

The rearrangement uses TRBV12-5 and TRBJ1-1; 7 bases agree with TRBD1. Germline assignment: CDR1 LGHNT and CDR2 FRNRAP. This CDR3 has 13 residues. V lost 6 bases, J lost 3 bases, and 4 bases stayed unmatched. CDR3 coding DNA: TGTGCTAGTGGCCGGGACAGCTACACTGAAGCTTTCTTT. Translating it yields CASGRDSYTEAFF.

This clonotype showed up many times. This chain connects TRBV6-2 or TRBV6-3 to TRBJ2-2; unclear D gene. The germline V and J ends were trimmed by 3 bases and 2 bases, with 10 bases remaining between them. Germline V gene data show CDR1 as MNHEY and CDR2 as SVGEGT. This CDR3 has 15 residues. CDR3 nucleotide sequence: TGTGCCAGCAGTTATCTCCCCTCAAACACCGGGGAGCTGTTTTTT. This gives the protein CASSYLPSNTGELFF.

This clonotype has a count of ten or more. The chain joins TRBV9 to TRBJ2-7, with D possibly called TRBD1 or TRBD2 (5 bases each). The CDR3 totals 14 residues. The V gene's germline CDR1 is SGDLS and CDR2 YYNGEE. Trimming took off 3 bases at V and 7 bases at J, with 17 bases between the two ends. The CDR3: CASSALRGMGEQYF. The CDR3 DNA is TGTGCCAGCAGCGCCTTGAGGGGTATGGGGGAGCAGTACTTC.

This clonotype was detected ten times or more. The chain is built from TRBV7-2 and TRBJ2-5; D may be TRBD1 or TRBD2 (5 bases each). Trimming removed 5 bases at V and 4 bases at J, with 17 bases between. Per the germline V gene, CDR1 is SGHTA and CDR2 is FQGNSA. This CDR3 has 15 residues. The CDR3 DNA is TGTGCCAGCAGCCGGGGCCCTCAGGACCCAGAGACCCAGTACTTC. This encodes CASSRGPQDPETQYF.

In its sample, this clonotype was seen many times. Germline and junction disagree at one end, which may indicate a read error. The CDR3 coding sequence is TGTGCCAGTAGTATAGATCCGCGGTCTATGAACGCTGAAGCTTTCTTT. Translation gives CASSIDPRSMNAEAFF. V and J are TRBV19 and TRBJ1-1, with D unclear. Germline V CDR1 and CDR2: LNHDA, SQIVND (reference sequence). The CDR3 has 16 amino acids.

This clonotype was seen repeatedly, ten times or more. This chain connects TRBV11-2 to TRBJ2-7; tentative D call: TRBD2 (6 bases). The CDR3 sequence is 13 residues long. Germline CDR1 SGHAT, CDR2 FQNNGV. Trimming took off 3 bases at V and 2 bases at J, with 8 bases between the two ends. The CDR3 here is CASSLERAYEQYF. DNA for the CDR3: TGTGCCAGCAGCTTGGAGCGGGCCTACGAGCAGTACTTC. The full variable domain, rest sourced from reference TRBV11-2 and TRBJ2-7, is EAGVAQSPRYKIIEKRQSVAFWCNPISGHATLYWYQQILGQGPKLLIQFQNNGVVDDSQLPKDRFSAERLKGVDSTLKIQPAKLEDSAVYLCASSLERAYEQYFGPGTRLTVT.

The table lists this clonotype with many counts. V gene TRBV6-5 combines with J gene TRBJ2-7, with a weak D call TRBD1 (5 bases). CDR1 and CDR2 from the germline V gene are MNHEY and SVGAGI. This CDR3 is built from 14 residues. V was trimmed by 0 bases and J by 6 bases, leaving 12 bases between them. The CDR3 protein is CASSYSGQAGEQYF. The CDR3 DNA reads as TGTGCCAGCAGTTACTCGGGGCAGGCCGGCGAGCAGTACTTC.